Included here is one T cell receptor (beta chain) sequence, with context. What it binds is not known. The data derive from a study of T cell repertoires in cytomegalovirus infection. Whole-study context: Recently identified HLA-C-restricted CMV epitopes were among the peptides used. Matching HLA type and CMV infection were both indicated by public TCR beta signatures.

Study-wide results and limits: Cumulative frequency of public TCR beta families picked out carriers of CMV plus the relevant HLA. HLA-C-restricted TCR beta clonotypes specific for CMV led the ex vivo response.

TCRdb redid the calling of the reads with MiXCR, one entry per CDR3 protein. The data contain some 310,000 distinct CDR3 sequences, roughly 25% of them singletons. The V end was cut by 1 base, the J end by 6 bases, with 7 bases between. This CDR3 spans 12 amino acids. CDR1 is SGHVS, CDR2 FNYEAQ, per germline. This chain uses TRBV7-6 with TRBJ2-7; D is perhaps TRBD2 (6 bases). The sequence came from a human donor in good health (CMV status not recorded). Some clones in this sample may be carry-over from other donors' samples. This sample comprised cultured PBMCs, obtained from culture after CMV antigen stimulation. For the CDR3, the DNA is TGTGCCAGCAGCTTAGGGAGGGGCGAGCAGTACTTC. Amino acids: CASSLGRGEQYF.